Below are 17 T cell receptor beta chains sequenced from a single sample in a study of human T cells and chemical hapten exposure. Each CDR3 protein gets one entry after TCRdb re-called the 5' RACE reads with MiXCR. The sample includes tens of thousands of distinct CDR3 sequences, less than 9.5% of them seen just once. The starting material, unfractionated whole blood, was used for total RNA extraction. These receptors came from a male donor in good health.

In its sample, this clonotype was seen a few times. This sequence joins TRBV20-1 and TRBJ2-1, with 11 bases identical to TRBD1. The CDR3 spans 17 residues. J gave up 9 bases and V 8 bases, and 21 bases lay outside the gene matches. Germline V gene lookup returns CDR1 DFQATT and CDR2 SNEGSKA (reference sequence). CDR3 nucleotide sequence: TGCAGTCCTTATAAGGACAGGGGGCTCTTCTTTAGCGGTGAGCAGTTCTTC. Translating it yields CSPYKDRGLFFSGEQFF.

This clonotype came up a few times. In nucleotides, the CDR3 is TGTGCCAGCAGCGTTGACAGGACTGAAGAGACCCAGTACTTC. Protein product: CASSVDRTEETQYF. The chain links TRBV9 to TRBJ2-5, with a weak D call TRBD1 (6 bases). The germline gives CDR1 SGDLS, CDR2 YYNGEE. The CDR3 totals 14 residues. The V gene lost 2 bases and the J gene lost 3 bases, with 11 bases spanning the gap.

This clonotype turned up a few times. The V call is TRBV27, the J call TRBJ1-1; D is perhaps TRBD1 (5 bases). Germline values: CDR1 MNHEY, CDR2 SMNVEV (reference sequence). This CDR3 spans 14 amino acids. The V gene lost 3 bases and the J gene lost 6 bases, with 14 bases spanning the gap. CDR3 in amino acids: CASSFSPWDPEAFF. The CDR3, as DNA: TGTGCCAGCAGTTTCAGTCCTTGGGACCCTGAAGCTTTCTTT.

The CDR3 DNA reads as TGTGCCACCAGCGTTAGCGGGGGACTAAACAATGAGCAGTTCTTC. Amino acids: CATSVSGGLNNEQFF. V gene TRBV15 combines with J gene TRBJ2-1; 9 bases map to TRBD2. J lost 5 bases, V lost 5 bases, and 7 bases had no gene match. Germline V gene data show CDR1 as LNHNV and CDR2 as YYDKDF (reference sequence). The CDR3 totals 15 residues.

Ten or more counts support this clonotype. The chain links TRBV6-6 to TRBJ2-3; TRBD1 agrees at 8 bases. There are 15 residues in the CDR3. The germline CDR1 and CDR2 sequences are MNHNY and SVGAGI (reference sequence). J lost 5 bases, V lost 7 bases, and 11 bases had no gene match. CDR3 loop: CASISDRARGDTQYF. Written as DNA, the CDR3 is TGTGCCAGCATTTCGGACAGGGCTCGGGGAGATACGCAGTATTTT.

This clonotype showed up just a few times. The chain carries TRBV12-3 or TRBV12-4 and TRBJ2-7; D not resolved. The CDR3 covers 16 residues. The germline V and J ends were trimmed by 3 bases and 4 bases, with 19 bases remaining between them. The CDR3: CASSFWPSGEVYEQYF. In DNA form, the CDR3 reads TGTGCCAGCAGTTTTTGGCCATCAGGAGAGGTGTACGAGCAGTACTTC.

This clonotype was seen more than once but under ten times. The V gene is TRBV30, the J gene TRBJ2-7, with D possibly TRBD1 on 5 matching bases. V lost 1 base, J lost 3 bases, and 7 bases lay in between. Germline CDR1 and CDR2: GTSNPN and SVGIG (reference sequence). This CDR3 has 12 residues. Here the CDR3 reads CAWSARGYEQYF. The CDR3 DNA sequence: TGTGCCTGGAGTGCTAGGGGCTACGAGCAGTACTTC.

In this sample, this clonotype turned up many times. The rearrangement uses TRBV5-1 and TRBJ1-5, with TRBD1 matching 8 bases. With V trimmed by 1 base and J by 2 bases, 2 bases remained unmatched. The CDR3 is 15 amino acids. Germline V gene sequence: CDR1 SGHRS, CDR2 YFSETQ. CDR3 sequence (DNA): TGCGCCAGCAGCTTGACAGGGGGGGGCAATCAGCCCCAGCATTTT. The encoded protein is CASSLTGGGNQPQHF.

The chain uses TRBV5-4 and TRBJ1-2, with 12 bases aligning to TRBD1. This CDR3 is 17 amino acids long. V gave up 4 bases and J gave up 3 bases; unmatched junction bases: 10. Germline V gene data show CDR1 as SGHNT and CDR2 as YYREEE (reference sequence). CDR3 protein: CASSEGDRGRVDYGYTF. The CDR3 coding sequence is TGTGCCAGCAGCGAGGGGGACAGGGGGCGCGTAGACTATGGCTACACCTTC.

This clonotype appeared many times. The V call is TRBV4-2, the J call TRBJ1-4; D is unclear. The CDR3 has 14 residues. Trimming took off 1 base at V and 3 bases at J, with 6 bases between the two ends. The germline CDR1 and CDR2 sequences are LGHNA and YNFKEQ. The CDR3 loop is CASSQGEPNEKLFF. The DNA for the CDR3 is TGTGCCAGCAGCCAAGGAGAACCTAATGAAAAACTGTTTTTT.

This clonotype was counted a few times. The CDR3 nucleotides are TGCAGCGTTGCCGAGGGGGCCGAGACCCAGTACTTC. Translation: CSVAEGAETQYF. The V and J genes are TRBV29-1 and TRBJ2-5, with 7 bases fitting TRBD1. Germline V gene lookup returns CDR1 SQVTM and CDR2 ANQGSEA. The ends lost 4 bases at V and 5 bases at J; junction bases unmatched: 4. The CDR3 length is 12 residues.

This chain links TRBV12-3 or TRBV12-4 with TRBJ1-5; maybe TRBD1 (6 bases). There are 14 residues in the CDR3. The V and J ends lost 6 bases and 7 bases respectively, with 16 bases between them. The chain's CDR3 is CASREQGIRQPQHF. DNA of the CDR3: TGTGCCAGCAGGGAGCAGGGGATTCGGCAGCCCCAGCATTTT.

This chain links TRBV5-1 with TRBJ2-1; 7 nucleotides agree with TRBD2. Germline CDR1 SGHRS, CDR2 YFSETQ. The CDR3 is made up of 15 amino acids. The V segment lost 1 base and the J segment 4 bases; nucleotides outside the gene matches: 5. The CDR3 here is CASSLTRERYNEQFF. In DNA form, the CDR3 reads TGCGCCAGCAGCTTGACGCGGGAGAGGTACAATGAGCAGTTCTTC.

The chain joins TRBV6-1 to TRBJ1-1; 7 bases line up with TRBD1. Germline V gene data show CDR1 as MNHNS and CDR2 as SASEGT. This CDR3 contains 12 residues. The J segment lost 4 bases and the V segment lost 7 bases, leaving 3 bases of the junction unmatched. CDR3 DNA: TGTGCCAGCATGGGGACAGCCACTGAAGCTTTCTTT. This gives the protein CASMGTATEAFF.

This clonotype was recorded at least ten times. This chain joins TRBV27 and TRBJ2-7, with D possibly matching TRBD1 (6 bases). Trimming stripped 5 bases from V and 3 bases from J, with 14 bases between. The CDR3 has 14 amino acids. CDR1 and CDR2 from the germline V gene are MNHEY and SMNVEV (reference sequence). CDR3 in DNA: TGTGCCAGCAGTGAGGACAGTGGATACTACGAGCAGTACTTC. It codes for CASSEDSGYYEQYF.

The chain combines TRBV9 with TRBJ2-3, with D possibly matching TRBD1 (6 bases). V dropped 4 bases and J dropped 1 base, with 13 bases sitting between them. Looked up from germline, CDR1 is SGDLS and CDR2 is YYNGEE. CDR3 length: 15 amino acids. CDR3 bases: TGTGCCAGCAGCCTGACAGGTCAGGGCACAGATACGCAGTATTTT. This gives the protein CASSLTGQGTDTQYF.

This clonotype has more than one count but fewer than ten. This rearrangement joins TRBV9 to TRBJ2-1, with 14 bases matching TRBD2. Per germline, CDR1 SGDLS and CDR2 YYNGEE. The J segment lost 10 bases and the V segment lost 7 bases, leaving 10 bases of the junction unmatched. The CDR3 sequence is 15 residues long. CDR3 DNA: TGTGCCAGCTCTACGACTAGCGGGGGGGTCCGGGAGCAGTTCTTC. Its translation is CASSTTSGGVREQFF.